Below, one T cell receptor beta chain is given with its context. These data belong to a study of blood T cell repertoires in COVID-19. About the study: The cDNA or gDNA used as material had been derived from T cells, B-cell-depleted T cells, or PBMCs.

Under the authors' procedure: Counts of nucleated cells, estimated from reference gene primer amplification, were obtained. Method: immunoSEQ multiplex PCR; TCRdb's copy keeps in-frame clones and lacks some. V, J and clone size are those of that table, while D and trimming were read from the DNA. The table includes about 160,000 clones, nearly 80% detected once. This receptor was obtained from a woman older than 75 with acute or convalescent COVID-19. The sequencing input was peripheral blood.

CDR3 sequence reads: CASSPTRTGGGQYF. The CDR3 bases are TGTGCCAGCAGCCCGACAAGAACAGGGGGCGGGCAGTACTTC. This rearrangement joins TRBV7-8 to TRBJ2-7; 9 bases map to TRBD1. V gave up 5 bases and J gave up 9 bases; unmatched junction bases: 11. Germline assignment: CDR1 SGHVS and CDR2 FQNEAQ. The CDR3 length is 14 residues.